The T cell receptor (beta chain) under discussion was sequenced for a study of breast tumors, draining lymph nodes, adjacent tissues. Findings of the study overall: Luminal-like breast cancer showed significantly higher tumor–nontumor repertoire similarity than basal-like. Most tumor T cells seemingly derive from lymph node, then expand in tumor. Tumor repertoires ranked between lymph nodes and nontumor tissue in diversity, with V and J gene preferences. That most tumor T cells come from lymph nodes remained unproven.

MiXCR, applied by TCRdb to the multiplex PCR reads, yields one record per CDR3 protein. The sample lists about 200,000 distinct CDR3 sequences; around a third were seen once. The lymph nodes were axillary draining lymph nodes from breast cancer patients. Concerning this clonotype itself: Its antigen remains unknown. At one end the junction does not follow the germline gene, possibly because of a read error.

This CDR3 is built from 13 residues. The germline gives CDR1 SEHNR, CDR2 FQNEAQ (reference sequence). The rearrangement joins TRBV7-9 to TRBJ1-1; D is possibly TRBD1 (5 bases). The clonotype originates from a female donor with breast cancer. Some clones in this sample may be carry-over from other donors' samples. Specimen: axillary lymph node tissue. DNA of the CDR3: TGTGCCGGCAGCTCCCCACCAGGGACTGAAGCTTTCTTT. Its translation is CAGSSPPGTEAFF.